This is a list of T cell receptor beta chains from one sample in a study of T cell repertoires in cytomegalovirus infection. TCRdb re-analysed the reads in MiXCR, keeping a single row per CDR3 protein. The table shows about 530,000 distinct CDR3 sequences, with around a quarter occurring only once. The material sequenced was PBMCs. The receptors derive from a human donor in good health (CMV status not recorded). Some clones in this sample may be carry-over from other donors' samples. CDR3s include the opening cysteine and the closing phenylalanine or tryptophan. D genes are given only for firm matches. Size values are once, few and many counts, or a class for expanded clones, and some rows have none.

abundance: -
j_gene: TRBJ2-1
d_gene: TRBD2
v_gene: TRBV28
CDR3aa: CASSSEGAGESYNEQFF
CDR3nt: TGTGCCAGCAGTTCAGAGGGTGCGGGAGAATCCTACAATGAGCAGTTCTTC

abundance: -
j_gene: TRBJ2-3
d_gene: TRBD1
v_gene: TRBV19
CDR3aa: CASSIGQELDTQYF
CDR3nt: TGTGCCAGTAGTATTGGACAGGAATTAGATACGCAGTATTTT

abundance: -
j_gene: TRBJ2-2
d_gene: TRBD2
v_gene: TRBV7-4
CDR3aa: CASSPAGLGGRTLTGELFF
CDR3nt: TGTGCCAGCAGCCCGGCCGGCCTTGGCGGGAGAACCCTCACCGGGGAGCTGTTTTTT

abundance: many
j_gene: TRBJ1-2
d_gene: -
v_gene: TRBV19
CDR3aa: CASSIVNGWNYGYTF
CDR3nt: TGTGCCAGTAGTATAGTCAACGGCTGGAACTATGGCTACACCTTC

abundance: -
j_gene: TRBJ2-3
d_gene: -
v_gene: TRBV29-1
CDR3aa: CSVGRQGPTDTQYF
CDR3nt: TGCAGCGTTGGGAGGCAGGGGCCGACAGATACGCAGTATTTT

abundance: -
j_gene: TRBJ2-3
d_gene: TRBD1
v_gene: TRBV11-2
CDR3aa: CASSRDSGDTQYF
CDR3nt: TGTGCCAGCAGCCGGGACAGCGGAGATACGCAGTATTTT

abundance: -
j_gene: TRBJ2-1
d_gene: TRBD2
v_gene: TRBV7-3
CDR3aa: CASSPAGTSLNEQFF
CDR3nt: TGTGCCAGCAGCCCCGCGGGGACTAGCTTAAATGAGCAGTTCTTC

abundance: many
j_gene: TRBJ1-3
d_gene: -
v_gene: TRBV7-2
CDR3aa: CASSSRDLRNTIYF
CDR3nt: TGTGCCAGCAGCTCCCGGGACCTAAGAAACACCATATATTTT

abundance: -
j_gene: TRBJ1-2
d_gene: -
v_gene: TRBV28
CDR3aa: CASSFGIRGYTF
CDR3nt: TGTGCCAGCAGTTTCGGAATTAGGGGCTACACCTTC

abundance: -
j_gene: TRBJ2-7
d_gene: -
v_gene: TRBV27
CDR3aa: CASSSGAGEQYF
CDR3nt: TGTGCCAGCAGTTCCGGGGCGGGGGAGCAGTACTTC

abundance: many
j_gene: TRBJ1-4
d_gene: -
v_gene: TRBV7-2
CDR3aa: CASSLYRAGSNEKLFF
CDR3nt: TGTGCCAGCAGCTTATATCGGGCAGGATCTAATGAAAAACTGTTTTTT

abundance: -
j_gene: TRBJ2-1
d_gene: -
v_gene: TRBV28
CDR3aa: CATQTPVAVSYNEQFF
CDR3nt: TGTGCCACACAAACCCCCGTGGCGGTCTCCTACAATGAGCAGTTCTTC